This TCR beta chain was sequenced during a study of blood T cell repertoires in COVID-19. For the study at large: Both acute and convalescent COVID-19 samples were obtained from the United States, Italy and Spain. The analysed material was cDNA or gDNA that came from T cells, B-cell-depleted T cells, or PBMCs.

In the original processing: The assay estimated nucleated cells by amplifying reference gene primers. Libraries were prepared by immunoSEQ multiplex PCR; TCRdb keeps only in-frame clonotypes and omits some of them. V, J and clone size were drawn from that table, and D and trimming were deduced from the DNA. The data show about 140,000 clones, over 75% seen once. The source material was peripheral blood. The clonotype originates from a human donor in a cohort sampled during active COVID-19.

The CDR3 DNA reads as TGTGCCAGCAGCCCACGGAGTGGGTCGGGCAATGAGCAGTTCTTC. As protein: CASSPRSGSGNEQFF. The V call is TRBV11-1, the J call TRBJ2-1; D ambiguous. The CDR3 loop spans 15 amino acids. Germline values: CDR1 SGHAT, CDR2 FQDESV (reference sequence). With 5 bases removed from V and 6 bases from J, the gap between germline ends came to 17 bases.